What follows are 28 T cell receptor beta chains derived from one specimen sequenced in a study of blood T cells in healthy people across ages. Alongside a J-beta primer mix, a sample-barcoded 5' primer served in a second PCR lasting about 7 to 12 cycles. TCRdb re-called the 5' RACE reads through MiXCR, storing one row per CDR3 protein. This table has around 620,000 distinct CDR3 sequences, approximately 25% appearing once. The specimen sequenced was blood. The receptors originated from a woman in her 70s in good health.

The J gene is TRBJ1-1, the V gene TRBV7-2, with TRBD1 matching 8 bases. The J segment lost 5 bases and the V segment lost 5 bases, leaving 13 bases of the junction unmatched. Per the germline V gene, CDR1 is SGHTA and CDR2 is FQGNSA. The CDR3 is 16 amino acids. The CDR3 DNA is TGTGCCAGCAGCATTCGAGGGACAGGCTCAGTAACTGAAGCTTTCTTT. Its translation: CASSIRGTGSVTEAFF.

This chain joins TRBV2 and TRBJ2-5; TRBD2 agrees at 9 bases. Trimming took 4 bases from V and 4 from J; bases not matched to a gene: 7. Germline V gene data show CDR1 as SNHLY and CDR2 as FYNNEI. This CDR3 is 15 amino acids long. As DNA, the CDR3 is TGTGCCAGCAGTGGACTAGCGGCAGGAGGAGAGACCCAGTACTTC. This translates into CASSGLAAGGETQYF.

As regards this clonotype: One base away lies a much larger clone, so this may be a sequencing read error. The conserved phenylalanine or tryptophan normally closing the CDR3 is absent here, so this likely arose from a read error. The chain is built from TRBV29-1 and TRBJ1-1; D is ambiguous. Trimming removed 7 bases at V and 3 bases at J, with 9 bases between. Germline CDR1 reads SQVTM; CDR2 reads ANQGSEA. The length of the CDR3 is 11 residues. Here the CDR3 DNA reads TGCAGCGCGTTTCGGGACACTGAAGCTTTCCTT. It encodes CSAFRDTEAFL.

A few counts support this clonotype. The CDR3 loop reads CASSLALQGAYQETQYF. As DNA, the CDR3 is TGTGCCAGCAGTTTAGCGCTACAGGGCGCGTACCAAGAGACCCAGTACTTC. The V and J genes are TRBV12-3 or TRBV12-4 and TRBJ2-5; D possibly corresponds to TRBD1 (6 bases). The V end was cut by 0 bases, the J end by 0 bases, with 14 bases between. The CDR3 has 17 residues.

V is TRBV7-9 and J is TRBJ1-5, with 7 bases that match TRBD1. V dropped 2 bases and J dropped 3; count of bases not matched to a gene: 4. The CDR3 totals 15 residues. The V gene's germline CDR1 is SEHNR and CDR2 FQNEAQ (reference sequence). The CDR3 DNA sequence: TGTGCCAGCAGCTTAACCGGGACAGACAATCAGCCCCAGCATTTT. Translation gives CASSLTGTDNQPQHF.

The chain has TRBV5-1 and TRBJ2-1, with TRBD2 identical over 8 bases. V dropped 6 bases and J dropped 0; count of bases not matched to a gene: 8. The CDR3 runs to 16 residues. Germline lookup yields CDR1 SGHRS and CDR2 YFSETQ. CDR3 in DNA: TGCGCCAGCATGGCGGGGGGCGGAAGCTCCTACAATGAGCAGTTCTTC. Protein sequence: CASMAGGGSSYNEQFF.

The chain employs TRBV7-9 and TRBJ2-1; D may be TRBD2 (6 bases). The DNA end is a closer match to TRBJ2-7, so the J assignment may be wrong. The germline V gene has CDR1 SEHNR and CDR2 FQNEAQ (reference sequence). The CDR3 is made up of 14 amino acids. The CDR3 sequence is CASSFGGSSYEQYV. CDR3 in DNA: TGTGCCAGCAGCTTCGGGGGATCATCCTACGAGCAGTACGTC.

The chain has TRBV10-3 and TRBJ2-7; D remains ambiguous. The germline V gene has CDR1 ENHRY and CDR2 SYGVKD. The CDR3 runs 11 residues. The CDR3 sequence is CVREVSYEQYF. The DNA of the CDR3 is TGTGTCAGAGAAGTCTCCTACGAGCAGTACTTC.

The chain joins TRBV9 to TRBJ2-7; D is possibly TRBD1 (6 bases). CDR3 length: 14 residues. V was clipped by 3 bases and J by 1 base, with 11 bases between them. Per the germline V gene, CDR1 is SGDLS and CDR2 is YYNGEE. The CDR3: CASSGQVYSYEQYF. Here the CDR3 DNA reads TGTGCCAGCAGCGGACAGGTTTATTCCTACGAGCAGTACTTC. Variable domain in full (rest from reference TRBV9 and TRBJ2-7): DSGVTQTPKHLITATGQRVTLRCSPRSGDLSVYWYQQSLDQGLQFLIQYYNGEERAKGNILERFSAQQFPDLHSELNLSSLELGDSALYFCASSGQVYSYEQYFGPGTRLTVT.

V and J are TRBV19 and TRBJ1-5; 9 nucleotides agree with TRBD1. The CDR3 consists of 15 residues. V lost 3 bases to trimming and J lost 4 bases; unmatched junction nucleotides: 4. Germline V gene sequence: CDR1 LNHDA, CDR2 SQIVND (reference sequence). CDR3 bases: TGTGCCAGTAGTATGGGGACAGGGTGGAATCAGCCCCAGCATTTT. It yields the protein CASSMGTGWNQPQHF.

This rearrangement joins TRBV12-3 or TRBV12-4 to TRBJ1-2, with D maybe TRBD1 (6 bases). CDR3 length equals 14 residues. Trimming cost V 6 bases and J 6 bases, with 17 bases left between them. The CDR3 sequence is CASSRVGGRDGYTF. CDR3 coding DNA: TGTGCCAGCAGCCGCGTCGGGGGGCGGGATGGCTACACCTTC.

The rearrangement uses TRBV7-2 and TRBJ2-5; 8 bases align to TRBD2. Germline V gene data show CDR1 as SGHTA and CDR2 as FQGNSA. The CDR3 is 16 amino acids. V lost 3 bases to trimming and J lost 2 bases; unmatched junction nucleotides: 8. The CDR3 is CASSLPGAGGQETQYF. The CDR3 DNA is TGTGCCAGCAGCTTGCCCGGCGCGGGGGGTCAAGAGACCCAGTACTTC.

This chain connects TRBV5-1 to TRBJ2-5, with D possibly being TRBD2 (6 bases). The CDR3 is 13 amino acids. Germline values: CDR1 SGHRS, CDR2 YFSETQ. Trimming stripped 4 bases from V and 7 bases from J, with 14 bases between. CDR3 amino acids: CASSRDLAGTQYF. The CDR3 DNA sequence: TGCGCCAGCAGCCGGGACTTGGCGGGGACCCAGTACTTC. The whole variable domain, remainder taken from reference TRBV5-1 and TRBJ2-5, is KAGVTQTPRYLIKTRGQQVTLSCSPISGHRSVSWYQQTPGQGLQFLFEYFSETQRNKGNFPGRFSGRQFSNSRSEMNVSTLELGDSALYLCASSRDLAGTQYFGPGTRLLVL.

The V call is TRBV29-1, the J call TRBJ2-1; the D is unclear. Germline V gene data show CDR1 as SQVTM and CDR2 as ANQGSEA. The CDR3 is 14 amino acids. The V gene lost 6 bases and the J gene lost 6 bases, with 18 bases spanning the gap. CDR3 loop: CSVDHSRVSNEQFF. In DNA form, the CDR3 reads TGCAGCGTAGACCATTCCCGGGTCTCCAATGAGCAGTTCTTC.

The chain has TRBV7-2 and TRBJ1-5; no firm D call. Germline V gene sequence: CDR1 SGHTA, CDR2 FQGNSA. The CDR3 is made up of 15 amino acids. V dropped 5 bases and J dropped 3 bases, with 14 bases sitting between them. In DNA, the CDR3 is TGTGCCAGCAGCACTGCGCCGGGGAACAATCAGCCCCAGCATTTT. This codes for CASSTAPGNNQPQHF.

This clonotype occurred a few times. V and J are TRBV10-3 and TRBJ2-5; no firm D call. The CDR3 loop spans 13 amino acids. Germline-derived CDR1 and CDR2 are ENHRY and SYGVKD. V gave up 7 bases and J gave up 7 bases, with 16 bases separating them. For the CDR3, the DNA is TGTGCCATCAACAGACAAATCGAAGGGACCCAGTACTTC. Amino acids: CAINRQIEGTQYF.

The V gene is TRBV25-1, the J gene TRBJ2-1, with TRBD1 matching 8 bases. The J call may be wrong; the DNA end is better matched by TRBJ2-5. CDR3 length: 14 amino acids. Germline-derived CDR1 and CDR2 are MGHDK and SYGVNS. This CDR3 is CASGTLTGVETQYF. CDR3 coding DNA: TGTGCCAGCGGTACCCTGACAGGGGTAGAGACCCAGTACTTC.

V usage is TRBV6-2 or TRBV6-3 and J usage is TRBJ2-5; a weak D match, TRBD2 (6 bases). Germline V gives CDR1 MNHEY, CDR2 SVGEGT. The V end was cut by 7 bases, the J end by 6 bases, with 15 bases between. The CDR3 extends over 13 amino acids. This CDR3 reads CASTRAGLKTQYF. The DNA for the CDR3 is TGTGCCAGCACCAGGGCGGGGTTAAAGACCCAGTACTTC.

In this sample, this clonotype turned up a few times. The chain links TRBV7-2 to TRBJ1-2; no reliable D call. The CDR3 length is 12 residues. Germline V gene sequence: CDR1 SGHTA, CDR2 FQGNSA. V shed 5 bases and J shed 9 bases, with 13 bases lying between them. The DNA of the CDR3 is TGTGCCAGCAGCCCCCGAGATAGCCGCTACACCTTC. Translation: CASSPRDSRYTF.

The chain carries TRBV28 and TRBJ1-2; D ambiguous. V lost 8 bases to trimming and J lost 4 bases, with 11 bases between them. Germline CDR1 and CDR2: MDHEN and SYDVKM. The CDR3 is 12 amino acids. CDR3 sequence: CASGDTLYGYTF. CDR3 nucleotides: TGTGCCAGCGGGGATACTCTCTATGGCTACACCTTC.

This clonotype occurred a few times. V gene TRBV5-1 combines with J gene TRBJ2-2, with a tentative D call TRBD1 (6 bases). CDR1 SGHRS and CDR2 YFSETQ come from the germline V gene. The CDR3 length is 16 residues. The ends were cut back, 1 base at V and 6 bases at J, with 16 bases in the middle. CDR3 sequence reads: CASSLSPRQEAGELFF. CDR3 nucleotides: TGCGCCAGCAGCTTGTCCCCTCGACAGGAGGCCGGGGAGCTGTTTTTT.

At least ten counts were recorded for this clonotype. V and J are TRBV29-1 and TRBJ2-1, with D perhaps matching TRBD1 (6 bases). There are 11 residues in the CDR3. Germline lookup yields CDR1 SQVTM and CDR2 ANQGSEA. Trimming pared 7 bases from V and 4 bases from J, leaving 8 bases between. The CDR3 region has the DNA TGCAGCGGTACAGGGTACAATGAGCAGTTCTTC. This encodes CSGTGYNEQFF.

The chain couples TRBV4-3 to TRBJ2-6; maybe TRBD1 (5 bases). This CDR3 comprises 16 residues. CDR1 is LGHNA and CDR2 is YSLEER in the germline V gene. Trimming cost V 0 bases and J 2 bases, with 8 bases left between them. Written as DNA, the CDR3 is TGCGCCAGCAGCCAAGAAGGACAAGCTGGGGCCAACGTCCTGACTTTC. This gives the protein CASSQEGQAGANVLTF.

The chain is built from TRBV29-1 and TRBJ2-1; D uncertain. V lost 4 bases, J lost 4 bases, and 14 bases lay in between. Germline CDR1 and CDR2: SQVTM and ANQGSEA. CDR3 length: 14 amino acids. The CDR3 here is CSVVVPPSYNEQFF. The CDR3, as DNA: TGCAGCGTTGTGGTTCCTCCTTCGTACAATGAGCAGTTCTTC.

This clonotype occurred a few times. J is TRBJ2-3 and V is TRBV2; D is unclear. The CDR3 runs to 13 residues. Germline lookup yields CDR1 SNHLY and CDR2 FYNNEI. Trimming removed 4 bases at V and 0 bases at J, with 5 bases between. The DNA for the CDR3 is TGTGCCAGCAGTGGCCAGAGCACAGATACGCAGTATTTT. As protein: CASSGQSTDTQYF. Full variable domain (outside the CDR3, taken from reference TRBV2 and TRBJ2-3): EPEVTQTPSHQVTQMGQEVILRCVPISNHLYFYWYRQILGQKVEFLVSFYNNEISEKSEIFDDQFSVERPDGSNFTLKIRSTKLEDSAMYFCASSGQSTDTQYFGPGTRLTVL.

V usage is TRBV3-1 and J usage is TRBJ1-2; D might be TRBD1 (5 bases). The V gene's germline CDR1 is LGHDT and CDR2 YNNKEL (reference sequence). The CDR3 sequence is 15 residues long. The V end lost 0 bases, the J end lost 0 bases, and 8 bases lay between the germline ends. CDR3 nucleotide sequence: TGTGCCAGCAGCCAAGAACAGACAGCTAACTATGGCTACACCTTC. Its translation is CASSQEQTANYGYTF.

This clonotype showed up just a few times. CDR3 sequence: CASSSYRDSSTEAFF. DNA of the CDR3: TGCGCCAGCAGCAGCTACCGGGACAGCAGCACTGAAGCTTTCTTT. This chain links TRBV5-1 with TRBJ1-1; 7 nucleotides align to TRBD1. J lost 4 bases, V lost 4 bases, and 10 bases had no gene match. From germline, CDR1 is SGHRS and CDR2 YFSETQ. The CDR3 loop spans 15 amino acids.

The CDR3 protein is CASSIRVFQSGYTF. The CDR3 region has the DNA TGTGCCAGCAGCATCAGGGTTTTTCAGAGTGGCTACACCTTC. This chain joins TRBV28 and TRBJ1-2; tentatively, D is TRBD1 (5 bases). The ends were cut back, 6 bases at V and 7 bases at J, with 18 bases in the middle. Looked up from germline, CDR1 is MDHEN and CDR2 is SYDVKM. CDR3 length equals 14 residues.